Reported below is one T cell receptor beta chain. What it recognizes is unknown. After removal of 3 bases from V and 3 bases from J, the junction contained 5 bases not matched to a gene. This CDR3 comprises 14 residues. Germline V lookup: CDR1 SGHDT, CDR2 YYEEEE. Blood CD4+ CD25-low CD127-high conventional T cells supplied the genomic DNA template. These data belong to a study of regulatory and conventional T cells in RAG deficiency. The study's findings and limits: Patient subsets had shorter CDR3s; Omenn Treg-Tconv overlap exceeded 90%. Shannon entropy was markedly lower and Simpson indices higher in RAG-deficient patients than control T-cell subsets.

Clones were sequenced by immunoSEQ multiplex PCR, and TCRdb holds only the in-frame ones, with some missing. The sample lists 45,000 or so clones, around 90% occurring once. The data were also submitted as part of a second study, on regulatory T cells. As that report states: Primers: 52 TRBV forward and 13 TRBJ reverse. Skewed V and J usage and few unique V-J pairs marked patient repertoires, most in Tregs.

This rearrangement joins TRBV5-6 to TRBJ1-2, with TRBD1 matching 7 bases. The receptor was isolated from a human donor in good health. Sequencing input: CD4+ effector T cells sorted from blood. As DNA, the CDR3 is TGTGCCAGCAGCTCGCTCGACAGGGACTATGGCTACACCTTC. This sequence encodes CASSSLDRDYGYTF.